The sequence of this T cell receptor beta chain was determined in a study of cytomegalovirus exposure and HLA in healthy donors. Overall study results and limits: A later analysis linked a missense DCLRE1C variant to TCR beta V- and J-gene trimming.

Comments on this clone: Its matching antigen is unknown.

The PCR had 60 Vbeta and 13 Jbeta primers. Clones were sequenced by immunoSEQ multiplex PCR, and TCRdb holds only the in-frame ones, with some missing. The sample lists about 110,000 clones, more than 65% occurring once. The sequence came from a boy younger than 18 in good health and CMV-seronegative. The specimen was PBMCs.

CDR3 nucleotides: TGTGCCAGCTCAGTTGGACAGGGCTCCTACGAGCAGTACTTC. Amino acid sequence: CASSVGQGSYEQYF. The V and J genes are TRBV18 and TRBJ2-7, with TRBD1 matching over 8 bases. Per germline, CDR1 KGHSH and CDR2 LQKENI. V shed 5 bases and J 0 bases; nucleotides not matched to a gene: 3. The CDR3 sequence is 14 residues long.